This T cell receptor beta chain was retrieved from a study of beta chain features in type 1 diabetes. Study-level findings and limits: TCRB CDR3 length was moderately but significantly reduced in all four CD4+ subsets of Type 1 diabetes patients.

Sorting with CD45RO/CCR7/CD25/CD127/CD95/CD27 yielded naive, central memory, regulatory and stem-like memory CD4+ cells. V was pared by 4 bases and J by 6 bases, with 10 bases of the junction left unmatched. There are 15 residues in the CDR3. Germline CDR1 reads SNHLY; CDR2 reads FYNNEI. Note on this clone: Its specificity is not known.

Investigators reverse transcribed all isolated RNA, so they sequenced expressed TCRB transcripts. The method was immunoSEQ multiplex PCR; TCRdb's version includes in-frame clones alone and lacks a portion of them. The sample yields over 650,000 clones, about 14% seen once. The gene calls are TRBV2 and TRBJ2-3; 7 bases are shared with TRBD1. Sample: naive CD4+ T cells from blood. This sequence was found in a man aged 18 to 29 with type 1 diabetes. In DNA, the CDR3 is TGTGCCAGCAGTGTCCCCCCAGGGGGAAAGGATACGCAGTATTTT. Translating it yields CASSVPPGGKDTQYF.